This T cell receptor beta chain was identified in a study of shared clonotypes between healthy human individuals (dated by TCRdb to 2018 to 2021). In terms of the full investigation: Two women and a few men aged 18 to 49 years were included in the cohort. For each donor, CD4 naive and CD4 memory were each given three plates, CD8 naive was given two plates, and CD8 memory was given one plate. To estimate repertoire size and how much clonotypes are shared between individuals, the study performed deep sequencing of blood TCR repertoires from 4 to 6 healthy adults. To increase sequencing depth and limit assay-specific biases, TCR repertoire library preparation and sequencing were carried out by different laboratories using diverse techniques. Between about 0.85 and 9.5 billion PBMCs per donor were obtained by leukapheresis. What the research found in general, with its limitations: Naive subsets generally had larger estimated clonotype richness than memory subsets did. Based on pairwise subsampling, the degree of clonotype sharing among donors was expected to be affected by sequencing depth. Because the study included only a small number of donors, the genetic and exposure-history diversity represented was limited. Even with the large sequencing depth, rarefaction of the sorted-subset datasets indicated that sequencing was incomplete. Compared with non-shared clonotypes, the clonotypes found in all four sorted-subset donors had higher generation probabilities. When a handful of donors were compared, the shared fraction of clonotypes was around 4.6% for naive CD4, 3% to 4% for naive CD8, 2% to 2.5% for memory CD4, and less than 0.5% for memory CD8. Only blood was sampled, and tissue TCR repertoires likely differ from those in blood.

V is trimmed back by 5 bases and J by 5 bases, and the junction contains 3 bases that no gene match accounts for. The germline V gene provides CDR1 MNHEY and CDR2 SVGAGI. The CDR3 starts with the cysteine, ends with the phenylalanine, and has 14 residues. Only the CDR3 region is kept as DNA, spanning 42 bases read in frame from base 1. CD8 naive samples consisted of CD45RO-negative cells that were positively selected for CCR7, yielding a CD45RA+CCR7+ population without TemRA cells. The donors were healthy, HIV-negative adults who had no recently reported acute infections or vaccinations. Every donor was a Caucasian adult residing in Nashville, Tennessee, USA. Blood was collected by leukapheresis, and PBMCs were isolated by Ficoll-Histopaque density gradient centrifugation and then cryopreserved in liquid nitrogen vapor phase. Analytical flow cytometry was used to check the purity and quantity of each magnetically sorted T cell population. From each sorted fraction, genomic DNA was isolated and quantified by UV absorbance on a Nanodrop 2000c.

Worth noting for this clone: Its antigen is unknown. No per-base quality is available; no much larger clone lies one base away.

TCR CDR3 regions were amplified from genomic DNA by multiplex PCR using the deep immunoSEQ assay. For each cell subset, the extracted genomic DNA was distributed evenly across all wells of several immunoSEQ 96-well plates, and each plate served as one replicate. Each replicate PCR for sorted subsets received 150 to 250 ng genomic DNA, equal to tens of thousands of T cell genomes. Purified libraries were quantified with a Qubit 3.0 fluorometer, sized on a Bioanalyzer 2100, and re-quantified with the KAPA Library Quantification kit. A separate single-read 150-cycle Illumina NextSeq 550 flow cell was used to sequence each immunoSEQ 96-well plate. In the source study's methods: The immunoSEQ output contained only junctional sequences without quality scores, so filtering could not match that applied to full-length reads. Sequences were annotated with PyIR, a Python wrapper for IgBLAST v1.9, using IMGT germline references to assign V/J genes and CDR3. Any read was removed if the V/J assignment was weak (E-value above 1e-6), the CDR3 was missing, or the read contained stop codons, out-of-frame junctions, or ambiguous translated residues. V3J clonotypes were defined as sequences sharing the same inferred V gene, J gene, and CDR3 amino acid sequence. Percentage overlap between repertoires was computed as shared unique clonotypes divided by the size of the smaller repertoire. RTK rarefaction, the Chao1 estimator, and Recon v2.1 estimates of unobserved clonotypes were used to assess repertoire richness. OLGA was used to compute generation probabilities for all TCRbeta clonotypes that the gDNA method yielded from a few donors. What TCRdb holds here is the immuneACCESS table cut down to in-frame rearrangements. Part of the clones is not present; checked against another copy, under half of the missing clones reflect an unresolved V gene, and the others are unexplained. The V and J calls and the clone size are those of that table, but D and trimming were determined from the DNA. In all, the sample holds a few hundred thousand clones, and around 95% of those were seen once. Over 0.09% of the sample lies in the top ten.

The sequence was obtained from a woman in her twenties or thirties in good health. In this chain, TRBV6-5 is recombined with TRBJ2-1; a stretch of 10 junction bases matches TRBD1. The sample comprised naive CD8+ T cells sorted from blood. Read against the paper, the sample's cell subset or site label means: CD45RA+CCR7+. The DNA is TGTGCCAGCAGTATCGGGACAGGGGACAATGAGCAGTTCTTC. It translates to CASSIGTGDNEQFF.